A single sample is the source of the 13 T cell receptor beta chains below, sequenced in a study. TCRdb passed the RT-PCR reads through MiXCR, listing each CDR3 protein once. This sample yields hundreds of thousands of distinct CDR3 sequences, of which 12% to 15% are seen a single time; just over 3.5% belongs to the top ten. Material for sequencing was memory CD4+ T cells from blood. These receptor sequences come from a female donor in good health, serving as a healthy control.

The chain recombines TRBV7-9 with TRBJ2-1, with D perhaps matching TRBD1 (7 bases). The CDR3 has 15 residues. Germline V gene data show CDR1 as SEHNR and CDR2 as FQNEAQ (reference sequence). The V gene lost 3 bases and the J gene lost 9 bases, with 18 bases spanning the gap. This CDR3 reads CASSLGDSEGGEQFF. In DNA, the CDR3 is TGTGCCAGCAGCTTGGGGGACAGCGAGGGGGGTGAGCAGTTCTTC.

Comment on this clonotype: Since a much larger clone is just one base distant, this may be a read error. The chain employs TRBV20-1 and TRBJ2-1; D possibly uses TRBD1 or TRBD2 (5 bases each). Germline CDR1 and CDR2: DFQATT and SNEGSKA (reference sequence). The CDR3 covers 14 residues. This CDR3 reads CSGAPEWSCNEQFF. The CDR3 DNA reads TGCAGCGGGGCCCCTGAATGGTCCTGCAATGAGCAGTTCTTC.

The CDR3 loop reads CASSPTSGSQHNEQFF. In DNA, the CDR3 is TGTGCCAGCTCACCAACTAGCGGGAGTCAGCACAATGAGCAGTTCTTC. J is TRBJ2-1 and V is TRBV18; TRBD2 matches 11 bases. This CDR3 has 16 amino acids. Germline CDR1 is KGHSH and CDR2 is LQKENI. Trimming cost V 2 bases and J 5 bases; bases outside gene matches: 5.

The chain carries TRBV6-2 or TRBV6-3 and TRBJ1-5; D call uncertain. This CDR3 is 12 amino acids long. Germline lookup yields CDR1 MNHEY and CDR2 SVGEGT. V was pared by 7 bases and J by 7 bases, with 11 bases between. The CDR3 here is CASNREGQPQHF. CDR3 bases: TGTGCCAGCAATAGGGAAGGGCAGCCCCAGCATTTT.

The V call is TRBV11-2, the J call TRBJ1-4, with a tentative D call TRBD1 (6 bases). The CDR3 runs 15 residues. V was shortened by 4 bases and J by 6 bases, with 15 bases between the two germline ends. CDR1 SGHAT and CDR2 FQNNGV come from the germline V gene. Here the CDR3 reads CASSSAGPGDEKLFF. In DNA, the CDR3 is TGTGCCAGCAGCTCGGCGGGGCCAGGGGATGAAAAACTGTTTTTT.

This clonotype was seen ten or more times. The rearrangement uses TRBV5-1 and TRBJ2-2, with 9 bases aligning to TRBD1. CDR1 is SGHRS, CDR2 YFSETQ, per germline. The CDR3 covers 16 residues. V dropped 7 bases and J dropped 6; count of bases not matched to a gene: 13. The CDR3, as DNA: TGCGCCAGCCTTGCCCCCGGGACAGGGAGCGCCGGGGAGCTGTTTTTT. Protein product: CASLAPGTGSAGELFF.

This clonotype turned up a few times. CDR3 bases: TGTGCCAGCTCACCTACCCATCTGAACACTGAAGCTTTCTTT. Translating gives CASSPTHLNTEAFF. V usage is TRBV18 and J usage is TRBJ1-1; the D is unclear. V lost 3 bases and J 0 bases, leaving 8 bases between the germline ends. The CDR3 runs 14 residues. Germline V CDR1 and CDR2: KGHSH, LQKENI. The full variable domain, in which reference TRBV18 and TRBJ1-1 provide the parts outside the CDR3, is NAGVMQNPRHLVRRRGQEARLRCSPMKGHSHVYWYRQLPEEGLKFMVYLQKENIIDESGMPKERFSAEFPKEGPSILRIQQVVRGDSAAYFCASSPTHLNTEAFFGQGTRLTVV.

The rearrangement joins TRBV28 to TRBJ1-3; maybe TRBD1 (5 bases). The CDR3 totals 16 residues. Trimming took 2 bases from V and 0 from J, leaving 11 bases between them. The germline V gene has CDR1 MDHEN and CDR2 SYDVKM. CDR3 nucleotide sequence: TGTGCCAGCAGTTTAGTGGGGGGGATCTCTGGAAACACCATATATTTT. Translated: CASSLVGGISGNTIYF.

This sequence joins TRBV7-8 and TRBJ2-1; 7 bases align to TRBD2. Trimming took 5 bases from V and 6 from J; bases not matched to a gene: 10. Germline V gene lookup returns CDR1 SGHVS and CDR2 FQNEAQ. CDR3 length: 15 residues. CDR3: CASSASTSFFNEQFF. As DNA, the CDR3 is TGTGCCAGCAGCGCATCGACTAGCTTTTTCAATGAGCAGTTCTTC.

The CDR3 DNA follows: TGTGCCAGCAGCACAGAGTCCGGAGACGGCGAGCAGTACTTC. As protein: CASSTESGDGEQYF. The rearrangement joins TRBV7-9 to TRBJ2-7; D gene unclear. CDR1 and CDR2 from the germline V gene are SEHNR and FQNEAQ (reference sequence). The CDR3 spans 14 residues. Trimming shortened V by 5 bases and J by 6 bases, and 17 bases separated the two germline ends. Full variable domain (outside the CDR3, taken from reference TRBV7-9 and TRBJ2-7): DTGVSQNPRHKITKRGQNVTFRCDPISEHNRLYWYRQTLGQGPEFLTYFQNEAQLEKSRLLSDRFSAERPKGSFSTLEIQRTEQGDSAMYLCASSTESGDGEQYFGPGTRLTVT.

The rearrangement uses TRBV30 and TRBJ1-4, with TRBD1 identical over 7 bases. This CDR3 comprises 14 residues. The V segment lost 7 bases and the J segment 6 bases; nucleotides outside the gene matches: 11. Germline values: CDR1 GTSNPN, CDR2 SVGIG (reference sequence). CDR3 coding DNA: TGTGCCTCGAGGAAGACAGGGTATGATGAAAAACTGTTTTTT. The encoded protein is CASRKTGYDEKLFF.

This clonotype was detected many times. The rearrangement uses TRBV4-2 and TRBJ1-2; no clear D. From germline, CDR1 is LGHNA and CDR2 YNFKEQ. V was cut by 0 bases and J by 2 bases, with 10 bases left in between. The length of the CDR3 is 15 residues. CDR3 DNA sequence: TGTGCCAGCAGCCAAGATACCAGGCCCAACTATGGCTACACCTTC. This translates into CASSQDTRPNYGYTF.

The chain recombines TRBV7-2 with TRBJ2-1; possibly TRBD1 or TRBD2 for D (6 bases each). Germline lookup yields CDR1 SGHTA and CDR2 FQGNSA. The V end was cut by 3 bases, the J end by 9 bases, with 12 bases between. The CDR3 extends over 13 amino acids. The CDR3 loop is CASSLTEGVEQFF. In nucleotides, the CDR3 is TGTGCCAGCAGCTTGACGGAGGGGGTTGAGCAGTTCTTC.